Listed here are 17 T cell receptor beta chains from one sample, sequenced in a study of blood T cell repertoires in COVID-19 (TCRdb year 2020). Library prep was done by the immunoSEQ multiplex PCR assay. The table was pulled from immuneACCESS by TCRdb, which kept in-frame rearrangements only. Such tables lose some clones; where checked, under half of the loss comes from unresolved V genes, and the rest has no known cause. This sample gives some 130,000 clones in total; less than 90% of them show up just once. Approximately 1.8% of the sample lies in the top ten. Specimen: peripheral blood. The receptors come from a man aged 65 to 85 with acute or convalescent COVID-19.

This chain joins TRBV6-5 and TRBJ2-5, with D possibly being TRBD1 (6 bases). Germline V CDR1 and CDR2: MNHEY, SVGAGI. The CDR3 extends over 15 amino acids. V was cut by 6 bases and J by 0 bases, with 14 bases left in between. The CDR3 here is CASSPTWTDQETQYF. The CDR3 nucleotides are TGTGCCAGCAGCCCGACTTGGACAGACCAAGAGACCCAGTACTTC.

DNA for the CDR3: TGTGCCTGGAGTGTTTCTGGCGGGACTGGAAACACCATATATTTT. Translated, it gives CAWSVSGGTGNTIYF. The J gene is TRBJ1-3, the V gene TRBV30, with D unresolved. Trimming stripped 0 bases from V and 2 bases from J, with 11 bases between. This CDR3 contains 15 residues. From germline, CDR1 is GTSNPN and CDR2 SVGIG (reference sequence).

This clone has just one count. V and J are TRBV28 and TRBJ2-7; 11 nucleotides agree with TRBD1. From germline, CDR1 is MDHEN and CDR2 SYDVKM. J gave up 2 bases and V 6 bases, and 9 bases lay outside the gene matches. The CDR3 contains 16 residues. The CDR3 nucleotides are TGTGCCAGCAGAGGGACAGGGGGATTCTGGGCCTACGAGCAGTACTTC. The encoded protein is CASRGTGGFWAYEQYF. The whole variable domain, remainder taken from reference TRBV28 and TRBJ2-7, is DVKVTQSSRYLVKRTGEKVFLECVQDMDHENMFWYRQDPGLGLRLIYFSYDVKMKEKGDIPEGYSVSREKKERFSLILESASTNQTSMYLCASRGTGGFWAYEQYFGPGTRLTVT.

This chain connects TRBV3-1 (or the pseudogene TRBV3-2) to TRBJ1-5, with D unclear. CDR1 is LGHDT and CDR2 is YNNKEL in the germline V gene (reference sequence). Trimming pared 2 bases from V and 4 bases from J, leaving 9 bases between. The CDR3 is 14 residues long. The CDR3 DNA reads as TGTGCCAGCAGCCAAAATACGGGGAATCAGCCCCAGCATTTT. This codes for CASSQNTGNQPQHF.

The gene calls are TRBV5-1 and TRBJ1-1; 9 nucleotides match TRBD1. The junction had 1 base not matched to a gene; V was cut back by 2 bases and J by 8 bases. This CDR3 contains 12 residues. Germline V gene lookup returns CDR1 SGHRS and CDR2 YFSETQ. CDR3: CASSFGQGEAFF. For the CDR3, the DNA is TGCGCCAGCAGCTTCGGACAGGGGGAAGCTTTCTTT.

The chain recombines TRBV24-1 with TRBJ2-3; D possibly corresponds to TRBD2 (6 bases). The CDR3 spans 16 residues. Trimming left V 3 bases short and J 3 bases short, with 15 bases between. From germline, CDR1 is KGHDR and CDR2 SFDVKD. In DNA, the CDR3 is TGTGCCACCAGTGATACGAGACGGGGAGGAACAGATACGCAGTATTTT. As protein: CATSDTRRGGTDTQYF.

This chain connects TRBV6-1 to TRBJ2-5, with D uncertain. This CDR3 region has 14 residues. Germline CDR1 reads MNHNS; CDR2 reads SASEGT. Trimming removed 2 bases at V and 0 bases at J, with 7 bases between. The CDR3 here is CASSEPEYQETQYF. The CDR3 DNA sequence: TGTGCCAGCAGTGAACCGGAGTACCAAGAGACCCAGTACTTC.

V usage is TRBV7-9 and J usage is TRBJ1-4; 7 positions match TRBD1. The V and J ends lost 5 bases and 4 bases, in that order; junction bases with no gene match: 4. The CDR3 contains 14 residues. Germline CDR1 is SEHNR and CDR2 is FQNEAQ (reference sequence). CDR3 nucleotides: TGTGCCAGCAGCCAGGGGGGCTTTAATGAAAAACTGTTTTTT. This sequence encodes CASSQGGFNEKLFF.

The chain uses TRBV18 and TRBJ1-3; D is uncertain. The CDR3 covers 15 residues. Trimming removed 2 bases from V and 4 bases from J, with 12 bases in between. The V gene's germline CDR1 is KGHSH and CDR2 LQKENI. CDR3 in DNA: TGTGCCAGCTCACCATCTGCGGCAGACGGAAACACCATATATTTT. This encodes CASSPSAADGNTIYF.

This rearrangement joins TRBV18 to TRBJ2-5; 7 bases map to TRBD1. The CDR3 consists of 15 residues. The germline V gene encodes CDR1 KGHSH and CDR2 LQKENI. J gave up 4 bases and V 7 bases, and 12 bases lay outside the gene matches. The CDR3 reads CASFGTARRSETQYF. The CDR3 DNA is TGTGCCAGCTTCGGGACAGCCCGGCGATCAGAGACCCAGTACTTC.

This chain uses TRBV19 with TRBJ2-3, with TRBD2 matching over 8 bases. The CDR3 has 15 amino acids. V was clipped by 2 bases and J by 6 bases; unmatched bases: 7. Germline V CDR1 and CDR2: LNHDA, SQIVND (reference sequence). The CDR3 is CASSIQRGKWDTQYF. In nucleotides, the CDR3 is TGTGCCAGTAGTATACAGCGGGGGAAGTGGGATACGCAGTATTTT.

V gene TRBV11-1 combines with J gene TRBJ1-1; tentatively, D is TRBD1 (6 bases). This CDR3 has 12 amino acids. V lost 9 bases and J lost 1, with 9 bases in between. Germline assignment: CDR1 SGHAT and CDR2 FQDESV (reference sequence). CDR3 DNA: TGTGCCAGGAGAGGGGGGAACACTGAAGCTTTCTTT. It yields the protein CARRGGNTEAFF.

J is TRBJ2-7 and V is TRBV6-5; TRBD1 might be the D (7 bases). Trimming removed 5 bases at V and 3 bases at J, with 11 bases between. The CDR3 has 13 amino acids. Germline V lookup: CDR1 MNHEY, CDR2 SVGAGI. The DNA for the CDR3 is TGTGCCAGCAGTCAGGGGGGTCTCTACGAGCAGTACTTC. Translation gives CASSQGGLYEQYF.

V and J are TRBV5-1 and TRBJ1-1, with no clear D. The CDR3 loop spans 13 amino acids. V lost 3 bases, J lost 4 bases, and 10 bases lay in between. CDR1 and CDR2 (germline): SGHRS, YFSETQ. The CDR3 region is CASSSDAGTEAFF. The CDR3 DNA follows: TGCGCCAGCAGCTCGGACGCGGGCACTGAAGCTTTCTTT.

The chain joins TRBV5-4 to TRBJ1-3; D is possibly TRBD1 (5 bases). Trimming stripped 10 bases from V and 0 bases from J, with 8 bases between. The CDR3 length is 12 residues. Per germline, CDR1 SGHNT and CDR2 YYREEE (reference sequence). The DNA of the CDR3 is TGTGCCGGGGGGGGCTCTGGAAACACCATATATTTT. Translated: CAGGGSGNTIYF.

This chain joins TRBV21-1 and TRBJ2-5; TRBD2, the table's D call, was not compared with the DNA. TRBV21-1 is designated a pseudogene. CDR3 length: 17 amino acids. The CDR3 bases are TGTGCCAGCAGCAGACCCCGACTAGCGGGGGGGCGGAAGACCCAGTACTTC. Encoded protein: CASSRPRLAGGRKTQYF.

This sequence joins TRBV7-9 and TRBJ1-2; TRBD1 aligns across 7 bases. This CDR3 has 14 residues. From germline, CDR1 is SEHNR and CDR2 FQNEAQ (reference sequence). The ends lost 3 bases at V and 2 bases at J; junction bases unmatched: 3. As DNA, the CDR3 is TGTGCCAGCAGCTTGGACAGGCGAAACTATGGCTACACCTTC. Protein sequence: CASSLDRRNYGYTF.